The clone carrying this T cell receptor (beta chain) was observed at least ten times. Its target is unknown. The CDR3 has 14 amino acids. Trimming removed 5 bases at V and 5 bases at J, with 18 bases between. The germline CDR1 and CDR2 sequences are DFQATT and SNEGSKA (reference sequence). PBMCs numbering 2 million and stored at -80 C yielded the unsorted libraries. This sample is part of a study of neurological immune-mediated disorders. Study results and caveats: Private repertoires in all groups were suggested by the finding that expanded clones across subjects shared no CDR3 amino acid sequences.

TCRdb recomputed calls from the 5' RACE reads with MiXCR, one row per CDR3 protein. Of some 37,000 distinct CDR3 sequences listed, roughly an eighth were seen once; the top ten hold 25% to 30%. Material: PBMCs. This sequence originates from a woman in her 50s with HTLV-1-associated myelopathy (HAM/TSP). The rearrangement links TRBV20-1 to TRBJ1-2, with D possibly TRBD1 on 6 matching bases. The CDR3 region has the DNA TGCAGTGCTCACCGGGACATAGAACTATATGGCTACACCTTC. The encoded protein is CSAHRDIELYGYTF.